This T cell receptor (beta chain) was observed in a study of blood T cell repertoires in COVID-19. At least ten counts were recorded for this clone. The germline gives CDR1 SEHNR, CDR2 FQNEAQ (reference sequence). The CDR3 is 15 residues long. V was clipped by 3 bases and J by 1 base, with 12 bases between them. Methods used by the authors: Using reference gene primer amplification, nucleated cell counts were estimated. The table came from immunoSEQ multiplex PCR; TCRdb's copy has only in-frame clones and leaves some out. D and trimming come from the DNA, and the V and J calls and clone size come from that table. The sample shows around 170,000 clones, more than 70% of them seen only once.

Material: peripheral blood. The rearrangement joins TRBV7-9 to TRBJ1-1; D is undetermined. The receptor's source is a man between 18 and 29 years old with active or convalescent COVID-19. The chain's CDR3 is CASSFSSGRNTEAFF. The CDR3 nucleotides are TGTGCCAGCAGCTTCTCCTCCGGGAGGAACACTGAAGCTTTCTTT.